These 29 T cell receptor beta chains were sequenced from one sample in a study of beta chain features in type 1 diabetes. cDNA synthesis used the whole RNA isolate, giving expressed TCRB sequences. Using immunoSEQ multiplex PCR, the repertoire was profiled, and TCRdb retains in-frame clones only, with some absent. The sample shows around 250,000 clones, 25% to 30% of them seen only once. The specimen was central memory CD4+ T cells from blood. Receptors originate from a man aged 30-40 years in good health.

The chain joins TRBV29-1 to TRBJ2-2; 10 bases align to TRBD1. CDR1 and CDR2 (germline): SQVTM, ANQGSEA. The CDR3 is 14 amino acids. The J segment lost 6 bases and the V segment lost 5 bases, leaving 6 bases of the junction unmatched. The CDR3 here is CSVPDRGKAGELFF. For the CDR3, the DNA is TGCAGCGTTCCGGACAGGGGGAAGGCCGGGGAGCTGTTTTTT.

Comments on this clone: A junction end diverges from the germline sequence, so it may reflect a read error. J is TRBJ2-7 and V is TRBV10-3, with 7 bases aligning to TRBD1. The CDR3 consists of 14 residues. Germline V gene data show CDR1 as ENHRY and CDR2 as SYGVKD. The CDR3 region has the DNA TGTGCCAGCAGTTCTGGGACAGCGGTAAACGAGCAGTACTTC. It is translated as CASSSGTAVNEQYF.

The chain couples TRBV30 to TRBJ1-1; the D is unclear. Germline assignment: CDR1 GTSNPN and CDR2 SVGIG (reference sequence). V lost 4 bases and J lost 5, with 14 bases in between. This CDR3 is built from 13 residues. Here the CDR3 DNA reads TGTGCCTGGAACTGGGCCCGAGGGACTGAAGCTTTCTTT. Translated: CAWNWARGTEAFF.

V gene TRBV5-6 combines with J gene TRBJ2-5; either TRBD1 or TRBD2 may fit D (5 bases each). CDR1 is SGHDT and CDR2 is YYEEEE in the germline V gene. Trimming cost V 0 bases and J 8 bases, with 20 bases left between them. The CDR3 is 16 residues long. The CDR3 bases are TGTGCCAGCAGCTTGGACGCCGGGACCGTCGGCCAAACCCAGTACTTC. This translates into CASSLDAGTVGQTQYF.

The chain uses TRBV11-2 and TRBJ2-3; D perhaps matches TRBD2 (5 bases). V shed 5 bases and J shed 6 bases, with 18 bases lying between them. CDR3 length equals 15 residues. In germline, CDR1 is SGHAT, CDR2 FQNNGV. Here the CDR3 reads CASSPPSTRVDTQYF. CDR3 nucleotides: TGTGCCAGCAGCCCACCCTCCACTAGAGTTGATACGCAGTATTTT.

Regarding this clone: Only one base separates this from a far larger clonotype, so it likely reflects a read error. This chain connects TRBV7-9 to TRBJ2-1; TRBD2 matches 7 bases. The CDR3 sequence is 15 residues long. After removal of 5 bases from V and 3 bases from J, the junction contained 7 bases not matched to a gene. Germline V gene data show CDR1 as SEHNR and CDR2 as FQNEAQ (reference sequence). The CDR3, as DNA: TGTGCCAGCAGCGGAGCGGGAACTTACTACAATGAGCAGTTCTTC. Residues: CASSGAGTYYNEQFF.

This clone was detected a few times. DNA of the CDR3: TGTGCCAGCAGCTCCCCGGCGGCTGAGCAGTTCTTC. As protein: CASSSPAAEQFF. This chain uses TRBV7-2 with TRBJ2-1; no firm D call. Trimming cost V 4 bases and J 9 bases, with 10 bases left between them. The germline gives CDR1 SGHTA, CDR2 FQGNSA. This CDR3 contains 12 residues. The full variable domain, its missing parts supplied by reference TRBV7-2 and TRBJ2-1, is GAGVSQSPSNKVTEKGKDVELRCDPISGHTALYWYRQSLGQGLEFLIYFQGNSAPDKSGLPSDRFSAERTGGSVSTLTIQRTQQEDSAVYLCASSSPAAEQFFGPGTRLTVL.

The rearrangement uses TRBV30 and TRBJ1-1; D not certain. The germline V and J ends were trimmed by 4 bases and 4 bases, with 10 bases remaining between them. Per the germline V gene, CDR1 is GTSNPN and CDR2 is SVGIG (reference sequence). The length of the CDR3 is 12 residues. In DNA, the CDR3 is TGTGCCTGGAATAGCAGGAGCACTGAAGCTTTCTTT. This encodes CAWNSRSTEAFF.

This clone was found once. The V gene is TRBV7-2, the J gene TRBJ2-5, with D unclear. From germline, CDR1 is SGHTA and CDR2 FQGNSA. The CDR3 extends over 13 amino acids. Deletions cut 4 bases from V and 0 bases from J, with 6 bases between. The CDR3 region is CASSSRYQETQYF. CDR3 nucleotide sequence: TGTGCCAGCAGCTCGCGGTACCAAGAGACCCAGTACTTC.

This clone was detected many times. The gene calls are TRBV9 and TRBJ2-7; 11 nucleotides align to TRBD2. This CDR3 contains 16 residues. The germline gives CDR1 SGDLS, CDR2 YYNGEE. Germline trimming cut 1 base from V and 1 base from J; bases unmatched to any gene: 4. CDR3 sequence reads: CASSVSASGGSYEQYF. DNA for the CDR3: TGTGCCAGCAGCGTATCCGCTAGCGGGGGGTCCTACGAGCAGTACTTC. The full variable domain, rest sourced from reference TRBV9 and TRBJ2-7, is DSGVTQTPKHLITATGQRVTLRCSPRSGDLSVYWYQQSLDQGLQFLIQYYNGEERAKGNILERFSAQQFPDLHSELNLSSLELGDSALYFCASSVSASGGSYEQYFGPGTRLTVT.

V and J are TRBV6-5 and TRBJ1-1; perhaps TRBD1 as D (5 bases). Germline V gene data show CDR1 as MNHEY and CDR2 as SVGAGI. Trimming stripped 5 bases from V and 1 base from J, with 11 bases between. There are 14 residues in the CDR3. CDR3 nucleotide sequence: TGTGCCAGCAGTCCTCTCAGGGAGAACACTGAAGCTTTCTTT. Encoded protein: CASSPLRENTEAFF.

The sample holds a few counts of this clone. The V and J genes are TRBV2 and TRBJ2-1; 8 positions match TRBD1. The CDR3 runs 14 residues. V shed 8 bases, J shed 6 bases, and the junction held 9 bases outside the gene matches. Germline lookup yields CDR1 SNHLY and CDR2 FYNNEI. CDR3 bases: TGTGCCAGCTCGCATGGACAGGGAAGCAATGAGCAGTTCTTC. Translation: CASSHGQGSNEQFF.

This chain joins TRBV7-2 and TRBJ1-5; D not certain. Germline values: CDR1 SGHTA, CDR2 FQGNSA. Trimming took 2 bases from V and 5 from J, leaving 10 bases between them. The CDR3 consists of 14 residues. The CDR3 reads CASSLTGMDQPQHF. The CDR3 region has the DNA TGTGCCAGCAGCTTAACGGGAATGGATCAGCCCCAGCATTTT.

This clone was recorded only once. This chain connects TRBV29-1 to TRBJ2-5; D gene unclear. Germline CDR1 reads SQVTM; CDR2 reads ANQGSEA. The V and J ends lost 4 bases and 11 bases respectively, with 14 bases between them. The CDR3 has 11 residues. This CDR3 reads CSVVREIEQYF. CDR3 in DNA: TGCAGCGTTGTAAGGGAAATAGAGCAGTACTTC.

The chain carries TRBV6-1 and TRBJ1-5; 8 bases are a match to TRBD1. This CDR3 is 15 amino acids long. Germline values: CDR1 MNHNS, CDR2 SASEGT. V shed 6 bases, J shed 7 bases, and the junction held 11 bases outside the gene matches. For the CDR3, the DNA is TGTGCCAGCAGCCTCGACAGGGGCGGGGACCAGCCCCAGCATTTT. This translates into CASSLDRGGDQPQHF.

This rearrangement joins TRBV2 to TRBJ1-5; D is perhaps TRBD1 (5 bases). Trimming left V 7 bases short and J 7 bases short, with 11 bases between. This CDR3 has 12 residues. The V gene's germline CDR1 is SNHLY and CDR2 FYNNEI. The CDR3 protein is CASKGTGQPQHF. CDR3 nucleotides: TGTGCCAGCAAGGGGACGGGACAGCCCCAGCATTTT.

This clone was seen a handful of times. J is TRBJ2-7 and V is TRBV2, with TRBD2 matching 10 bases. The CDR3 is made up of 15 amino acids. The V and J ends lost 7 bases and 1 base, in that order; junction bases with no gene match: 7. The germline V gene has CDR1 SNHLY and CDR2 FYNNEI. CDR3 sequence: CASTGPSGGSYEQYF. In nucleotides, the CDR3 is TGTGCCAGCACCGGTCCTAGCGGGGGTTCCTACGAGCAGTACTTC.

The chain recombines TRBV30 with TRBJ1-2, with D unclear. Looked up from germline, CDR1 is GTSNPN and CDR2 is SVGIG (reference sequence). CDR3 length equals 12 residues. The V and J ends lost 4 bases and 4 bases respectively, with 10 bases between them. This CDR3 is CAWTRDLYGYTF. The CDR3 coding sequence is TGTGCCTGGACCCGGGATCTCTATGGCTACACCTTC.

This clone has more than one count but fewer than ten. V is TRBV11-2 and J is TRBJ2-7; D uncertain. V gave up 0 bases and J gave up 2 bases, with 8 bases separating them. The CDR3 spans 14 residues. Germline V gene sequence: CDR1 SGHAT, CDR2 FQNNGV. In DNA, the CDR3 is TGTGCCAGCAGCTTAGACATAGTTGCCTACGAGCAGTACTTC. Protein: CASSLDIVAYEQYF.

This clone was observed a few times. The chain carries TRBV5-4 and TRBJ2-1; TRBD1 or TRBD2 may be the D gene (5 bases each). Germline CDR1 is SGHNT and CDR2 is YYREEE (reference sequence). Trimming shortened V by 3 bases and J by 6 bases, and 13 bases separated the two germline ends. The CDR3 is 14 residues long. CDR3: CASSSWSGANEQFF. Here the CDR3 DNA reads TGTGCCAGCAGCTCATGGTCCGGGGCCAATGAGCAGTTCTTC. The whole variable domain, remainder taken from reference TRBV5-4 and TRBJ2-1, is ETGVTQSPTHLIKTRGQQVTLRCSSQSGHNTVSWYQQALGQGPQFIFQYYREEENGRGNFPPRFSGLQFPNYSSELNVNALELDDSALYLCASSSWSGANEQFFGPGTRLTVL.

This clone has ten or more counts. The sample carries other DNA sequences with the same CDR3. This chain links TRBV9 with TRBJ2-5, with a tentative D call TRBD1 (6 bases). This CDR3 contains 13 residues. CDR1 and CDR2 from the germline V gene are SGDLS and YYNGEE. The V and J ends lost 4 bases and 1 base respectively, with 8 bases between them. The CDR3 loop reads CASSPGAQETQYF. CDR3 nucleotides: TGTGCCAGCAGCCCAGGGGCCCAAGAGACCCAGTACTTC.

The gene calls are TRBV30 and TRBJ2-1, with TRBD1 as a possible D gene (5 bases). The length of the CDR3 is 13 residues. CDR1 is GTSNPN, CDR2 SVGIG, per germline (reference sequence). V gave up 2 bases and J gave up 4 bases, with 9 bases separating them. CDR3 nucleotides: TGTGCCTGGAGTCCAGACAGATACAATGAGCAGTTCTTC. This codes for CAWSPDRYNEQFF.

Points on this clone: A far larger clone is just one base off, so this is likely a read error. The rearrangement links TRBV23-1 to TRBJ2-7, with 9 bases lining up with TRBD1. TRBV23-1 qualifies as an ORF whose function is uncertain. This CDR3 spans 15 amino acids. J was trimmed by 2 bases and V by 11 bases; bases with no gene match: 13. The CDR3 protein is CARGSRDRDPYEQYF. For the CDR3, the DNA is TGCGCCCGCGGGAGCCGGGACAGGGACCCCTACGAGCAGTACTTC.

V is TRBV30 and J is TRBJ2-3, with D maybe TRBD1 (6 bases). The CDR3 covers 14 residues. Germline V gene sequence: CDR1 GTSNPN, CDR2 SVGIG (reference sequence). The germline V and J ends were trimmed by 6 bases and 3 bases, with 16 bases remaining between them. CDR3 sequence (DNA): TGTGCCTGTCGTACTAGGACAGTTACAGATACGCAGTATTTT. Amino acids: CACRTRTVTDTQYF.

The rearrangement joins TRBV28 to TRBJ2-7, with unresolved D. The V end was cut by 8 bases, the J end by 3 bases, with 17 bases between. Germline V lookup: CDR1 MDHEN, CDR2 SYDVKM. The CDR3 extends over 14 amino acids. This CDR3 is CASASMVNNYEQYF. The CDR3 DNA reads as TGTGCCAGCGCCAGTATGGTTAATAACTACGAGCAGTACTTC.

V is TRBV19 and J is TRBJ2-7; D is uncertain. In germline, CDR1 is LNHDA, CDR2 SQIVND (reference sequence). The germline V and J ends were trimmed by 7 bases and 0 bases, with 10 bases remaining between them. The CDR3 runs to 13 residues. The CDR3 sequence is CASNEGYSYEQYF. The CDR3 DNA reads TGTGCCAGTAACGAAGGATACTCCTACGAGCAGTACTTC.

This clone was seen only a few times. The V gene is TRBV5-6, the J gene TRBJ2-7; D is uncertain. With 4 bases removed from V and 9 bases from J, the gap between germline ends came to 17 bases. This CDR3 has 13 residues. CDR1 is SGHDT and CDR2 is YYEEEE in the germline V gene. The DNA for the CDR3 is TGTGCCAGCAGCCCCCGAAGCCTTTCCGCGCAGTACTTC. Translating it yields CASSPRSLSAQYF.

Details on this clone: This sequence may be a read error, since a much larger clone differs from it by one base. The identical CDR3 is also encoded by other nucleotide sequences in the sample. The chain has TRBV5-1 and TRBJ1-1; possibly TRBD1 for D (5 bases). The V gene's germline CDR1 is SGHRS and CDR2 YFSETQ. The V and J ends lost 2 bases and 1 base respectively, with 6 bases between them. CDR3 size: 13 residues. Here the CDR3 DNA reads TGCGCCAGCAGCTTACAGGAGAACACTGAAGCTTTCTTT. It codes for CASSLQENTEAFF.

This clone was seen ten or more times. The chain combines TRBV25-1 with TRBJ2-5; D remains ambiguous. The V end was cut by 5 bases, the J end by 1 base, with 14 bases between. From germline, CDR1 is MGHDK and CDR2 SYGVNS. There are 15 residues in the CDR3. CDR3: CASSRGPTSQETQYF. The CDR3 coding sequence is TGTGCCAGCAGTCGTGGACCGACAAGCCAAGAGACCCAGTACTTC. Full variable domain (remainder filled in from reference TRBV25-1 and TRBJ2-5): EADIYQTPRYLVIGTGKKITLECSQTMGHDKMYWYQQDPGMELHLIHYSYGVNSTEKGDLSSESTVSRIRTEHFPLTLESARPSHTSQYLCASSRGPTSQETQYFGPGTRLLVL.